The sequence of this TCR beta chain was determined in a study of shared clonotypes between healthy human individuals. Donation came from healthy HIV-negative adults that had no recent acute infections or vaccinations. Assay used: immunoSEQ multiplex PCR; TCRdb lists only in-frame clones, some missing. The repertoire holds about 520,000 clones, with 90% to 96% as singletons. The V gene lost 6 bases and the J gene lost 6 bases, with 17 bases spanning the gap. The CDR3 is made up of 14 amino acids. Per germline, CDR1 SNHLY and CDR2 FYNNEI. The sequenced material came from naive CD4+ T cells sorted from blood. Subset noted: CD45RA+ positively selected. The chain is built from TRBV2 and TRBJ1-2; perhaps TRBD1 as D (6 bases). This TCR came from a woman aged 25 to 45 in good health. The CDR3 loop reads CASSLLEGEDGYTF. Here the CDR3 DNA reads TGTGCCAGCAGCCTCCTTGAGGGGGAGGATGGCTACACCTTC.